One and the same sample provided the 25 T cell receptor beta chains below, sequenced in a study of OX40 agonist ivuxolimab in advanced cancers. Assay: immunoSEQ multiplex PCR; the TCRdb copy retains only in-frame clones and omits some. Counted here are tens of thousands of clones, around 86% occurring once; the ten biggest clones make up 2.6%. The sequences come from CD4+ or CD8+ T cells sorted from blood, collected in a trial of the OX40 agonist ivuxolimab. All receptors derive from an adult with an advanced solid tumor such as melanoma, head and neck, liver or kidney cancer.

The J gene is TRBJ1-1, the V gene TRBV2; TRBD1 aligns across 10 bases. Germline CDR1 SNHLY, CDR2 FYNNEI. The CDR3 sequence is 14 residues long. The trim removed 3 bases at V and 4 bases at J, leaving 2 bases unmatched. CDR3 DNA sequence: TGTGCCAGCAGTGATAGGGACAGGGGCACTGAAGCTTTCTTT. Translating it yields CASSDRDRGTEAFF.

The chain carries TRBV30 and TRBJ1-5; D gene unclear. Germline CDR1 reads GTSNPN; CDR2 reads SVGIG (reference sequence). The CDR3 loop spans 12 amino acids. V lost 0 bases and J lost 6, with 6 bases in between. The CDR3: CAWSVSLQPQHF. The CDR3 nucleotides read TGTGCCTGGAGTGTAAGTCTTCAGCCCCAGCATTTT.

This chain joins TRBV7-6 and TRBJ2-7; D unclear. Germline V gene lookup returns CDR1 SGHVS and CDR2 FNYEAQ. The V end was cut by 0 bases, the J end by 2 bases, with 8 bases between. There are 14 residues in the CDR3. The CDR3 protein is CASSLADGAYEQYF. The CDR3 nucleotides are TGTGCCAGCAGCTTAGCCGATGGGGCCTACGAGCAGTACTTC.

The CDR3 bases are TGTGCCACCCAAGGGGGGGATGAAAAACTGTTTTTT. Protein product: CATQGGDEKLFF. The rearrangement links TRBV28 to TRBJ1-4; maybe TRBD1 (6 bases). The CDR3 is 12 amino acids. The germline CDR1 and CDR2 sequences are MDHEN and SYDVKM. Trimming stripped 10 bases from V and 6 bases from J, with 12 bases between.

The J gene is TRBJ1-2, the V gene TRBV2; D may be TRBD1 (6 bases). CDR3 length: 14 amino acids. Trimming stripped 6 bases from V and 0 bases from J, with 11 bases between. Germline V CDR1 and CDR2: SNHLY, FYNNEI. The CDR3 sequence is CASRGGTTNYGYTF. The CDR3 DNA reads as TGTGCCAGCAGGGGGGGGACAACTAACTATGGCTACACCTTC.

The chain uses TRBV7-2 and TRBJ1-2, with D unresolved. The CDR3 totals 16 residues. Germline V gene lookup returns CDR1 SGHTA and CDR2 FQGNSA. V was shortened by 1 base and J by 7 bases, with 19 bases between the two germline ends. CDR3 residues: CASSLEFRVGMSGYTF. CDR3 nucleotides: TGTGCCAGCAGCTTAGAATTTAGGGTCGGGATGAGTGGCTACACCTTC.

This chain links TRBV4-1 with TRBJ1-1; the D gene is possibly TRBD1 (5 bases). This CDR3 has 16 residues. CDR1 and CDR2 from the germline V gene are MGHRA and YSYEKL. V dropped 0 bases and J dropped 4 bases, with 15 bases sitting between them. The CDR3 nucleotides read TGCGCCAGCAGCCAAGAGGGGCTGGGGCTAAGCACTGAAGCTTTCTTT. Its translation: CASSQEGLGLSTEAFF.

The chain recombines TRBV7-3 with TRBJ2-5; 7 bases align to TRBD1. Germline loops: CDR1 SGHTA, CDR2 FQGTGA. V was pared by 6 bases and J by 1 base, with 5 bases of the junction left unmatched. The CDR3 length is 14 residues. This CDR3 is CASSPTGSQETQYF. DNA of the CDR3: TGTGCCAGCAGTCCGACAGGGTCCCAAGAGACCCAGTACTTC.

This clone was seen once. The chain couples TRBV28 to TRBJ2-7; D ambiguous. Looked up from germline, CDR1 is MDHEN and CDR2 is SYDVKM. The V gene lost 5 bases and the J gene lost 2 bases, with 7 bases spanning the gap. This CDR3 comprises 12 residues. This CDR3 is CASSVGAYEQYF. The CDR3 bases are TGTGCCAGCAGTGTTGGGGCCTACGAGCAGTACTTC.

The CDR3: CASSFKPPGEANLDYGYTF. The DNA for the CDR3 is TGCGCCAGCAGCTTCAAACCTCCAGGGGAGGCGAACCTTGACTATGGCTACACCTTC. The chain is built from TRBV5-1 and TRBJ1-2; D possibly corresponds to TRBD1 (6 bases). This CDR3 contains 19 residues. Germline lookup yields CDR1 SGHRS and CDR2 YFSETQ. Trimming shortened V by 2 bases and J by 3 bases, and 26 bases separated the two germline ends.

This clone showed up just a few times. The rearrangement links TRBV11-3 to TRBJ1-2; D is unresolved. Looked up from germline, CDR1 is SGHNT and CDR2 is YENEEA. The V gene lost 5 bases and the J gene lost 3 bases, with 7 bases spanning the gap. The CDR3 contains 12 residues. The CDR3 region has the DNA TGTGCCAGCAGCCATAGGGACTATGGCTACACCTTC. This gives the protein CASSHRDYGYTF.

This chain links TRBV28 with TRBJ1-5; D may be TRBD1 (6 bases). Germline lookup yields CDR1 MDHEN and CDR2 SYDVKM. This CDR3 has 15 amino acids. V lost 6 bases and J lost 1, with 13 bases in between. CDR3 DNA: TGTGCCAGCAGCTTAGGGGGAGCGAGCAATCAGCCCCAGCATTTT. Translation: CASSLGGASNQPQHF.

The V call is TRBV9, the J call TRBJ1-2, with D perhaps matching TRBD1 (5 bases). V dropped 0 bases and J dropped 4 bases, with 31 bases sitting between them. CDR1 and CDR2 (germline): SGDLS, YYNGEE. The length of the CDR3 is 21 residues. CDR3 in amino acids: CASSVEEGSYLREIRGYGYTF. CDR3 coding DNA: TGTGCCAGCAGCGTAGAAGAGGGGTCGTATTTGAGGGAGATTCGAGGCTATGGCTACACCTTC.

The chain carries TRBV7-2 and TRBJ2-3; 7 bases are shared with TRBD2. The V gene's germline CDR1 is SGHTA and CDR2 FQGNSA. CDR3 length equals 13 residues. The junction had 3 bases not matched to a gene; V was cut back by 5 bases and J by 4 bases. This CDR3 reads CASSRGRADTQYF. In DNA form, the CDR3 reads TGTGCCAGCAGCCGGGGGAGGGCAGATACGCAGTATTTT.

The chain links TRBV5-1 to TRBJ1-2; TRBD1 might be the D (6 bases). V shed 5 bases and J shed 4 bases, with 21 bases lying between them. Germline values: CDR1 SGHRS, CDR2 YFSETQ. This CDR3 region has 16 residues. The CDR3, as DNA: TGCGCCAGCAGGCCCTGGGGCGGACAGCCTGCCTATGGCTACACCTTC. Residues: CASRPWGGQPAYGYTF.

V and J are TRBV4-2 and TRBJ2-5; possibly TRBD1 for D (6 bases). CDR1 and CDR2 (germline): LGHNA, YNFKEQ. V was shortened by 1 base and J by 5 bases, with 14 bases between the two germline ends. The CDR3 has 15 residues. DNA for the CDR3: TGTGCCAGCAGCCAAGGGTCCAGGGGAAAGGAGACCCAGTACTTC. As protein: CASSQGSRGKETQYF.

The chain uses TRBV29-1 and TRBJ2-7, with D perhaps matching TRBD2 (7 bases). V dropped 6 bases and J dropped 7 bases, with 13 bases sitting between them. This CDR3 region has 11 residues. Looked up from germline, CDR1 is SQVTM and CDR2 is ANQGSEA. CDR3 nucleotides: TGCAGCGTAGCAAGGGGGGGTGAGCAGTACTTC. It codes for CSVARGGEQYF.

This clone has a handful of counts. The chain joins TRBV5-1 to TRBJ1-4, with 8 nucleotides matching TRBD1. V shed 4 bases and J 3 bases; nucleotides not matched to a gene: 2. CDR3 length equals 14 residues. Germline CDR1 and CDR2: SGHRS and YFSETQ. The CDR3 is CASSVQGANEKLFF. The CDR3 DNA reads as TGCGCCAGCAGCGTACAGGGGGCTAATGAAAAACTGTTTTTT.

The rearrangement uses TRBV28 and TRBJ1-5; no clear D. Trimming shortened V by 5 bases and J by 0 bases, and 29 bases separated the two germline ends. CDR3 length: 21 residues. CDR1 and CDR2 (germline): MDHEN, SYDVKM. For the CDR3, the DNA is TGTGCCAGCAGTCCAACCCCACAGTGGACCCTCCGGGTGGATAGCAATCAGCCCCAGCATTTT. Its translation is CASSPTPQWTLRVDSNQPQHF. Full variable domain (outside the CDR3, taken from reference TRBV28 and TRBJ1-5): DVKVTQSSRYLVKRTGEKVFLECVQDMDHENMFWYRQDPGLGLRLIYFSYDVKMKEKGDIPEGYSVSREKKERFSLILESASTNQTSMYLCASSPTPQWTLRVDSNQPQHFGDGTRLSIL.

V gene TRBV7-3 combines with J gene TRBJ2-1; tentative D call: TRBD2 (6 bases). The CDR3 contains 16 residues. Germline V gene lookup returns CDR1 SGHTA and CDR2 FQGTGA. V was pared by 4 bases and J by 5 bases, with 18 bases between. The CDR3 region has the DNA TGTGCCAGCAGCTCCCCCCGGGACTCGCCTAACAATGAGCAGTTCTTC. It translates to CASSSPRDSPNNEQFF.

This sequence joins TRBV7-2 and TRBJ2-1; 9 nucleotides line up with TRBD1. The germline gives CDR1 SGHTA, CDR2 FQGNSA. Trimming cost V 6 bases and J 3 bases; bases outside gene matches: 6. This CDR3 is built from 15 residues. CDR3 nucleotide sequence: TGTGCCAGCAGAGTCGGGACAGGGTTCTACAATGAGCAGTTCTTC. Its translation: CASRVGTGFYNEQFF.

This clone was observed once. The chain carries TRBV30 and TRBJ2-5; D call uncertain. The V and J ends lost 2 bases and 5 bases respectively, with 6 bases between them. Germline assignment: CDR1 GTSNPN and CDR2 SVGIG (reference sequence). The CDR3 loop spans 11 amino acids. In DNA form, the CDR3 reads TGTGCCTGGAGTTCGTGGGAGACCCAGTACTTC. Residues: CAWSSWETQYF.

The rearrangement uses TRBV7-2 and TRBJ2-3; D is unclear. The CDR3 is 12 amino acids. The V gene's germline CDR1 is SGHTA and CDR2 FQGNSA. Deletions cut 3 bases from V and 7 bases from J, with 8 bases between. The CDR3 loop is CASSFGLNTQYF. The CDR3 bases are TGTGCCAGCAGCTTCGGCCTTAATACGCAGTATTTT. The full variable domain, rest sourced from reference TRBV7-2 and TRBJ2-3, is GAGVSQSPSNKVTEKGKDVELRCDPISGHTALYWYRQSLGQGLEFLIYFQGNSAPDKSGLPSDRFSAERTGGSVSTLTIQRTQQEDSAVYLCASSFGLNTQYFGPGTRLTVL.

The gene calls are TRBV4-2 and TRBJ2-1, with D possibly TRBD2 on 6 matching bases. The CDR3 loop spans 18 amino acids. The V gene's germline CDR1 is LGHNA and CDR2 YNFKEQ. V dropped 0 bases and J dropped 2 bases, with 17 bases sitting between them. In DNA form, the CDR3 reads TGTGCCAGCAGCCAAGATCCTCTATGGCGGGGCCCCTACAATGAGCAGTTCTTC. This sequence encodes CASSQDPLWRGPYNEQFF.

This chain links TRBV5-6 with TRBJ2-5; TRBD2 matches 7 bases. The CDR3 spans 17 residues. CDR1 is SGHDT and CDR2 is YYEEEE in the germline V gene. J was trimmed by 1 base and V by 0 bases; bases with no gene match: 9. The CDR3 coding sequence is TGTGCCAGCAGCTTGGGGCCCACGGGAGGCCTCCAAGAGACCCAGTACTTC. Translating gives CASSLGPTGGLQETQYF. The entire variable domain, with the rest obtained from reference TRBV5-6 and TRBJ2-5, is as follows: DAGVTQSPTHLIKTRGQQVTLRCSPKSGHDTVSWYQQALGQGPQFIFQYYEEEERQRGNFPDRFSGHQFPNYSSELNVNALLLGDSALYLCASSLGPTGGLQETQYFGPGTRLLVL.